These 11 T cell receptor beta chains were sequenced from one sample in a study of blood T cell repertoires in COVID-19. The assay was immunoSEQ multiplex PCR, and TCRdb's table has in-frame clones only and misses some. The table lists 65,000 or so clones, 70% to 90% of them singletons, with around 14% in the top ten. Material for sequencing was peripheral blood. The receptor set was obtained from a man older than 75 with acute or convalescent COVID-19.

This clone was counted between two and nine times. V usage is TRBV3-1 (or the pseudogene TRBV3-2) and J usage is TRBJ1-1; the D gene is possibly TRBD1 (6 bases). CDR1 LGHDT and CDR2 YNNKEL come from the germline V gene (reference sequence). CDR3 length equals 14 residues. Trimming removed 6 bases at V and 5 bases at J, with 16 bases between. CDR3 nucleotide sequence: TGTGCCAGCAGACTACAGGGTTCGGGGACTGAAGCTTTCTTT. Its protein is CASRLQGSGTEAFF.

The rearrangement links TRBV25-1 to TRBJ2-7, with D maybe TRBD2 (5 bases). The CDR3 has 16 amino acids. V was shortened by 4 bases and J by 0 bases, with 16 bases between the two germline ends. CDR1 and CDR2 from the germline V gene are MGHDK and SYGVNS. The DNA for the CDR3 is TGTGCCAGCAGTGCCTCCCGGGGAAGAATCTCCTACGAGCAGTACTTC. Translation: CASSASRGRISYEQYF.

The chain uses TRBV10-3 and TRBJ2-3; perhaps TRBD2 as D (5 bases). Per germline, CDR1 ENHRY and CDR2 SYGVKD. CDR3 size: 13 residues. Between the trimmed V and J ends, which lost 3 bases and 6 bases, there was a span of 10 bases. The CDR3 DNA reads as TGTGCCATCAGTGAAGCGGAAGAGGATACGCAGTATTTT. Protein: CAISEAEEDTQYF.

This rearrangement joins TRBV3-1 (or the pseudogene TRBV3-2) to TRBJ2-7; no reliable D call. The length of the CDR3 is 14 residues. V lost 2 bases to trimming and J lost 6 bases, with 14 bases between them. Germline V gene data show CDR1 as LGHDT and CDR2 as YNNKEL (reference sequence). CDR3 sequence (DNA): TGTGCCAGCAGCCAACTAGAGGTAGAAGGCGAGCAGTACTTC. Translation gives CASSQLEVEGEQYF.

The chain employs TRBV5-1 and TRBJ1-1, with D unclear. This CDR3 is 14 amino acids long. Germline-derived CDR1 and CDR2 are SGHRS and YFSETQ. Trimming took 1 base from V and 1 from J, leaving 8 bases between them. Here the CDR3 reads CASSLNRQNTEAFF. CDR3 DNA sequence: TGCGCCAGCAGCTTGAACAGACAGAACACTGAAGCTTTCTTT.

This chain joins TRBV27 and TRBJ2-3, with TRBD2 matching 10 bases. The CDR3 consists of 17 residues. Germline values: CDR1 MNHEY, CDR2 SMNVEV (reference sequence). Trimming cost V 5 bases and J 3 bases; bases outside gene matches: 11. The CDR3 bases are TGTGCCAGCAGTCCTCACGCTAGCGGGGGAGGGACAGATACGCAGTATTTT. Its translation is CASSPHASGGGTDTQYF.

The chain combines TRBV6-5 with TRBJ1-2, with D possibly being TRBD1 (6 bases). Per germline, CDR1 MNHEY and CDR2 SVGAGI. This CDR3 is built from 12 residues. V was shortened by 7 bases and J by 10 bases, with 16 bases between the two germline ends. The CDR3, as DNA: TGTGCCAGCAACTCTGGGACAACCTACTACACCTTC. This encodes CASNSGTTYYTF.

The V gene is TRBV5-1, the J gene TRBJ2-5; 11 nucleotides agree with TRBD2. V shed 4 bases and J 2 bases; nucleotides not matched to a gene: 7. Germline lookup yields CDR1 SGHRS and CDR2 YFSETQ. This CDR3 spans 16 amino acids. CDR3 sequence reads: CASSRWASGGQETQYF. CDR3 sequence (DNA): TGCGCCAGCAGCCGATGGGCTAGCGGGGGGCAAGAGACCCAGTACTTC.

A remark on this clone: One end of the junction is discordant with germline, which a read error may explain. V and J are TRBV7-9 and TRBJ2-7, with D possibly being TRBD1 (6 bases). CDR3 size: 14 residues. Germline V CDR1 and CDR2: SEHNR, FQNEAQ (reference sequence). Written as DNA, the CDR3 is TGTGCCAGCAGCCTAGCCGGGACAAGTTACGAGCAGTACTTC. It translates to CASSLAGTSYEQYF. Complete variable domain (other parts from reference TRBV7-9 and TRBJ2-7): DTGVSQNPRHKITKRGQNVTFRCDPISEHNRLYWYRQTLGQGPEFLTYFQNEAQLEKSRLLSDRFSAERPKGSFSTLEIQRTEQGDSAMYLCASSLAGTSYEQYFGPGTRLTVT.

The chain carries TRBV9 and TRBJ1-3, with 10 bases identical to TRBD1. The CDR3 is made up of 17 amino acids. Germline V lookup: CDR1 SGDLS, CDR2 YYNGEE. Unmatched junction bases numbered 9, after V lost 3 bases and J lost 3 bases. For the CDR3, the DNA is TGTGCCAGCAGCGCGTCCACGACAGGGGGCGGTGGAAACACCATATATTTT. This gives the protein CASSASTTGGGGNTIYF.

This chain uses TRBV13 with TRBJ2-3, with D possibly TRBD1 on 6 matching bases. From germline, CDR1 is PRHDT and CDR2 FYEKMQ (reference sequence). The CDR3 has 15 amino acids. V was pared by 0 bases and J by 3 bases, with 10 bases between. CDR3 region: CASSLGLQGTDTQYF. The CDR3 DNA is TGTGCCAGCAGCTTAGGCCTCCAGGGGACAGATACGCAGTATTTT.